These 8 T cell receptor beta chains were all obtained from the same sample, sequenced in a study of shared clonotypes between healthy human individuals. Generated by immunoSEQ multiplex PCR, the TCRdb table keeps only in-frame clones and is missing some. Of over 2 million clones listed, 85% to 95% are singletons. The sequenced material came from naive CD4+ T cells sorted from blood. As to subset: CD45RA+ positively selected. Receptors originate from a man in his late teens or twenties in good health.

Regarding this clone: A read error may be the cause here, since a much bigger clone is one base away. Other nucleotide sequences in the sample specify the same CDR3. The chain recombines TRBV28 with TRBJ1-1, with D possibly being TRBD1 (6 bases). This CDR3 contains 16 residues. CDR1 MDHEN and CDR2 SYDVKM come from the germline V gene. The CDR3 DNA sequence: TGTGCCAGCATTACTTTAAAACAGGGTAGTGGAACTGAAGCCTTCTTT. Protein: CASITLKQGSGTEAFF.

This chain links TRBV6-5 with TRBJ1-4; 7 nucleotides match TRBD1. V lost 7 bases, J lost 8 bases, and 10 bases stayed unmatched. CDR3 length equals 14 residues. The germline gives CDR1 MNHEY, CDR2 SVGAGI. The CDR3 DNA reads as TGTGCCAGCAAGTTCGGGAGGGGGCTAGAAAAACTGTTTTTT. This encodes CASKFGRGLEKLFF.

The rearrangement links TRBV5-4 to TRBJ1-2; TRBD1 aligns across 9 bases. J was trimmed by 4 bases and V by 5 bases; bases with no gene match: 9. The CDR3 spans 15 residues. Germline-derived CDR1 and CDR2 are SGHNT and YYREEE (reference sequence). CDR3 DNA: TGTGCCAGCAGGGAGGGACAGGGAGAGGTCTATGGCTACACCTTC. It yields the protein CASREGQGEVYGYTF. Supplemented by reference TRBV5-4 and TRBJ1-2, the full variable domain reads ETGVTQSPTHLIKTRGQQVTLRCSSQSGHNTVSWYQQALGQGPQFIFQYYREEENGRGNFPPRFSGLQFPNYSSELNVNALELDDSALYLCASREGQGEVYGYTFGSGTRLTVV.

The V call is TRBV6-5, the J call TRBJ2-5; TRBD1 is a possible D gene (6 bases). V was shortened by 6 bases and J by 4 bases, with 15 bases between the two germline ends. This CDR3 comprises 14 residues. Germline-derived CDR1 and CDR2 are MNHEY and SVGAGI. CDR3 DNA sequence: TGTGCCAGCAGGATGACTCTAGGGGGAGAGACCCAGTACTTC. Its protein is CASRMTLGGETQYF.

V is TRBV5-4 and J is TRBJ2-3; 11 nucleotides align to TRBD2. After removal of 0 bases from V and 3 bases from J, the junction contained 3 bases not matched to a gene. CDR1 is SGHNT, CDR2 YYREEE, per germline (reference sequence). The CDR3 totals 16 residues. Written as DNA, the CDR3 is TGTGCCAGCAGCTTGGTGTCTAGCGGGGGGACAGATACGCAGTATTTT. It yields the protein CASSLVSSGGTDTQYF. The whole variable domain, remainder taken from reference TRBV5-4 and TRBJ2-3, is ETGVTQSPTHLIKTRGQQVTLRCSSQSGHNTVSWYQQALGQGPQFIFQYYREEENGRGNFPPRFSGLQFPNYSSELNVNALELDDSALYLCASSLVSSGGTDTQYFGPGTRLTVL.

The rearrangement joins TRBV7-2 to TRBJ2-7; the D is unclear. CDR3 size: 14 residues. V was shortened by 0 bases and J by 3 bases, with 9 bases between the two germline ends. CDR1 and CDR2 from the germline V gene are SGHTA and FQGNSA. CDR3 DNA: TGTGCCAGCAGCTTAGCGTTTGACATCTACGAGCAGTACTTC. Translated: CASSLAFDIYEQYF.

In regard to this clone: The sample carries other DNA sequences with the same CDR3. CDR3: CASSFTGGSYEQYF. The DNA of the CDR3 is TGCGCCAGCAGCTTTACGGGGGGCTCCTACGAGCAGTACTTC. The chain is built from TRBV5-1 and TRBJ2-7; 7 bases are a match to TRBD2. The CDR3 is 14 amino acids. V dropped 2 bases and J dropped 0; count of bases not matched to a gene: 2. Germline CDR1 SGHRS, CDR2 YFSETQ. Filled out from reference TRBV5-1 and TRBJ2-7, the complete variable domain reads KAGVTQTPRYLIKTRGQQVTLSCSPISGHRSVSWYQQTPGQGLQFLFEYFSETQRNKGNFPGRFSGRQFSNSRSEMNVSTLELGDSALYLCASSFTGGSYEQYFGPGTRLTVT.

The chain couples TRBV6-5 to TRBJ1-1; maybe TRBD1 (6 bases). With 7 bases removed from V and 3 bases from J, the gap between germline ends came to 15 bases. Per germline, CDR1 MNHEY and CDR2 SVGAGI. The CDR3 is made up of 14 amino acids. The CDR3 sequence: CASIPGQLYTEAFF. CDR3 coding DNA: TGTGCCAGCATACCTGGACAGCTCTACACTGAAGCTTTCTTT.